This is a list of T cell receptor beta chains from one sample in a study of T-cell reconstitution after alpha-beta-depleted transplantation in children. TCRdb re-analysed the PCR reads in MiXCR, keeping a single row per CDR3 protein. The sample holds around 600,000 distinct CDR3 sequences, 23% seen once. The sample in question was PBMCs, mostly from graft donor cells, obtained 360 days after TCRalphabeta/CD19-depleted stem cell transplant. The origin of the receptors is a boy in the first two years of life who had a stem cell transplant for acute myeloid leukemia, so the T cells may come from the graft donor. CDR3s include the opening cysteine and the closing phenylalanine or tryptophan. D genes are given only for firm matches. Clone sizes are given selectively: once, few, many, or a class where the clone is expanded.

CDR3aa: CASSRLSGGWFF
CDR3nt: TGTGCCAGCAGCCGGCTCAGCGGGGGGTGGTTCTTC
j_gene: TRBJ2-1
v_gene: TRBV13
d_gene: TRBD2
abundance: many

CDR3aa: CASSLGPTGGGELFF
CDR3nt: TGTGCCAGCAGCTTGGGGCCCACGGGTGGCGGGGAGCTGTTTTTT
j_gene: TRBJ2-2
v_gene: TRBV5-4
d_gene: NA
abundance: NA

CDR3aa: CASLRDFMNTEAFF
CDR3nt: TGTGCCAGCCTGAGGGATTTCATGAACACTGAAGCTTTCTTT
j_gene: TRBJ1-1
v_gene: TRBV27
d_gene: NA
abundance: NA

CDR3aa: CASSSRTRDSAYNEQFF
CDR3nt: TGCGCCAGCAGCTCCAGGACCCGGGACTCGGCATACAATGAGCAGTTCTTC
j_gene: TRBJ2-1
v_gene: TRBV5-1
d_gene: NA
abundance: NA

CDR3aa: CASSSRDTPSIEQYF
CDR3nt: TGTGCCAGCAGTTCCCGGGACACCCCGAGCATTGAGCAGTACTTC
j_gene: TRBJ2-7
v_gene: TRBV27
d_gene: NA
abundance: few

CDR3aa: CASSPRQGTHLGTGELFF
CDR3nt: TGTGCCAGCAGCCCCCGACAGGGGACCCATCTGGGCACCGGGGAGCTGTTTTTT
j_gene: TRBJ2-2
v_gene: TRBV7-8
d_gene: TRBD1
abundance: NA

CDR3aa: CASSFLGIQGSNQPQHF
CDR3nt: TGTGCCAGCAGTTTTCTAGGGATCCAGGGAAGCAATCAGCCCCAGCATTTT
j_gene: TRBJ1-5
v_gene: TRBV27
d_gene: NA
abundance: NA

CDR3aa: CASSRLAPAIQETQYF
CDR3nt: TGTGCCAGCAGCCGTCTGGCCCCGGCCATCCAAGAGACCCAGTACTTC
j_gene: TRBJ2-5
v_gene: TRBV12-3/TRBV12-4
d_gene: NA
abundance: many

CDR3aa: CASSQGLGRAEQFF
CDR3nt: TGTGCCAGCAGCCAAGGACTCGGGCGCGCTGAGCAGTTCTTC
j_gene: TRBJ2-1
v_gene: TRBV3-1
d_gene: NA
abundance: few

CDR3aa: CASSAPGTVHSPLHF
CDR3nt: TGTGCCAGCAGCGCCCCCGGGACAGTCCATTCACCCCTCCACTTT
j_gene: TRBJ1-6
v_gene: TRBV12-3/TRBV12-4
d_gene: TRBD1
abundance: few

CDR3aa: CASSPSVAYTDTQYF
CDR3nt: TGTGCCAGCAGCCCCAGCGTCGCATACACAGATACGCAGTATTTT
j_gene: TRBJ2-3
v_gene: TRBV7-2
d_gene: NA
abundance: NA

CDR3aa: CSVSRGRGDTQYF
CDR3nt: TGCAGCGTTTCCAGGGGGCGGGGAGATACGCAGTATTTT
j_gene: TRBJ2-3
v_gene: TRBV29-1
d_gene: TRBD1
abundance: many

CDR3aa: CASSLAVTQYF
CDR3nt: TGTGCCAGCAGCTTAGCGGTGACCCAGTACTTC
j_gene: TRBJ2-5
v_gene: TRBV7-8
d_gene: NA
abundance: many

CDR3aa: CSALQRESSYNEQFF
CDR3nt: TGCAGTGCTTTACAGCGGGAGAGCTCCTACAATGAGCAGTTCTTC
j_gene: TRBJ2-1
v_gene: TRBV20-1
d_gene: TRBD2
abundance: few

CDR3aa: CASSLVSVGGEQYF
CDR3nt: TGTGCCAGCAGCTTAGTCTCGGTTGGGGGCGAGCAGTACTTC
j_gene: TRBJ2-7
v_gene: TRBV7-2
d_gene: NA
abundance: NA

CDR3aa: CSAGTGYPYEQYF
CDR3nt: TGCAGTGCTGGGACGGGTTACCCCTACGAGCAGTACTTC
j_gene: TRBJ2-7
v_gene: TRBV20-1
d_gene: NA
abundance: few

CDR3aa: CASSVMLGQGDGYTF
CDR3nt: TGTGCCAGCAGTGTGATGTTGGGACAGGGAGACGGCTACACCTTC
j_gene: TRBJ1-2
v_gene: TRBV6-1
d_gene: TRBD1
abundance: NA

CDR3aa: CASSGTGLQETQYF
CDR3nt: TGTGCCAGCAGCGGGACAGGTCTACAAGAGACCCAGTACTTC
j_gene: TRBJ2-5
v_gene: TRBV7-2
d_gene: TRBD1
abundance: NA

CDR3aa: CASSPGTAINEQFF
CDR3nt: TGTGCCAGCAGCCCGGGGACCGCCATCAATGAGCAGTTCTTC
j_gene: TRBJ2-1
v_gene: TRBV11-2
d_gene: NA
abundance: NA

CDR3aa: CASSYSRDRGPFTEAFF
CDR3nt: TGTGCCAGCAGCTATAGCAGGGACAGGGGGCCGTTCACTGAAGCTTTCTTT
j_gene: TRBJ1-1
v_gene: TRBV7-8
d_gene: TRBD1
abundance: NA

CDR3aa: CSASSTGDEQYF
CDR3nt: TGCAGTGCTAGCTCGACAGGGGACGAGCAGTACTTC
j_gene: TRBJ2-7
v_gene: TRBV20-1
d_gene: TRBD1
abundance: few

CDR3aa: CASSLAGPYNEQFF
CDR3nt: TGTGCCAGCAGCTTAGCCGGGCCCTACAATGAGCAGTTCTTC
j_gene: TRBJ2-1
v_gene: TRBV5-6
d_gene: NA
abundance: many

CDR3aa: CASSLRAGADTQYF
CDR3nt: TGTGCCAGCAGTTTACGGGCTGGCGCAGATACGCAGTATTTT
j_gene: TRBJ2-3
v_gene: TRBV28
d_gene: NA
abundance: few

CDR3aa: CASSQGQINTEAFF
CDR3nt: TGTGCCAGCAGCCAAGGACAGATAAACACTGAAGCTTTCTTT
j_gene: TRBJ1-1
v_gene: TRBV11-2
d_gene: NA
abundance: many

CDR3aa: CASSLGVGNTIYF
CDR3nt: TGTGCCAGCAGTTTAGGGGTTGGAAACACCATATATTTT
j_gene: TRBJ1-3
v_gene: TRBV12-3/TRBV12-4
d_gene: NA
abundance: many

CDR3aa: CASRSSGGVDTQYF
CDR3nt: TGTGCCAGCAGATCTAGCGGGGGGGTTGATACGCAGTATTTT
j_gene: TRBJ2-3
v_gene: TRBV6-1
d_gene: TRBD2
abundance: few

CDR3aa: CASSPGLIDTQYF
CDR3nt: TGTGCCAGCTCTCCGGGACTTATAGATACGCAGTATTTT
j_gene: TRBJ2-3
v_gene: TRBV18
d_gene: NA
abundance: NA

CDR3aa: CASSSPAEQFF
CDR3nt: TGTGCCAGCAGTTCCCCGGCTGAGCAGTTCTTC
j_gene: TRBJ2-1
v_gene: TRBV27
d_gene: NA
abundance: few

CDR3aa: CASSYSTGQGETQYF
CDR3nt: TGTGCCAGCAGTTACTCGACCGGACAGGGAGAGACCCAGTACTTC
j_gene: TRBJ2-5
v_gene: TRBV6-5
d_gene: TRBD1
abundance: few

CDR3aa: CSARGTGGWNQPQHF
CDR3nt: TGCAGTGCTCGAGGAACAGGGGGTTGGAATCAGCCCCAGCATTTT
j_gene: TRBJ1-5
v_gene: TRBV20-1
d_gene: TRBD1
abundance: NA

CDR3aa: CSARDLNMAGYSGELFF
CDR3nt: TGCAGTGCTAGAGATCTTAATATGGCGGGGTATTCCGGGGAGCTGTTTTTT
j_gene: TRBJ2-2
v_gene: TRBV20-1
d_gene: NA
abundance: few

CDR3aa: CSASLIGTGISPLHF
CDR3nt: TGCAGTGCTAGTCTCATAGGGACAGGGATTTCACCCCTCCACTTT
j_gene: TRBJ1-6
v_gene: TRBV20-1
d_gene: TRBD1
abundance: NA

CDR3aa: CSVHRGPGTDTQYF
CDR3nt: TGCAGCGTACACAGGGGGCCTGGCACAGATACGCAGTATTTT
j_gene: TRBJ2-3
v_gene: TRBV29-1
d_gene: TRBD1
abundance: NA